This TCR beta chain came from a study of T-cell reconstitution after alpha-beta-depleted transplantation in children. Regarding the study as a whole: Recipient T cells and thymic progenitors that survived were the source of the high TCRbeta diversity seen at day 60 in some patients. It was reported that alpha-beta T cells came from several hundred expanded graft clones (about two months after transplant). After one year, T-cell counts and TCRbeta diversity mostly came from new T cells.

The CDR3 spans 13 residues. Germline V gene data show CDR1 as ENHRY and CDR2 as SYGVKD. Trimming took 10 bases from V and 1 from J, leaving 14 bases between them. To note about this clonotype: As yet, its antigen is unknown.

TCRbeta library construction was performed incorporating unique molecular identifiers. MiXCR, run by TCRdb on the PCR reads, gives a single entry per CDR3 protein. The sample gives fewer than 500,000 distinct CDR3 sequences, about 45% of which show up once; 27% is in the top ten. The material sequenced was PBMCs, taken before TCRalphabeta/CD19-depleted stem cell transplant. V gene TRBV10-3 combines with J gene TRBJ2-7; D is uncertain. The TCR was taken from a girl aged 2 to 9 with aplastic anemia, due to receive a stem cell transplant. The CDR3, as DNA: TGTGCCACTAAAGACACTCATTCCTACGAGCAGTACTTC. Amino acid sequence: CATKDTHSYEQYF.